The 12 T cell receptor beta chains in this list originate from one sample, sequenced in a study of shared clonotypes between healthy human individuals. Some clones are missing from TCRdb's copy, which holds only in-frame ones; the method was immunoSEQ multiplex PCR. The sample lists about 820,000 clones; 80% to 95% were seen once. Only CD45RO-negative cells positively selected for CCR7 counted as naive CD8 cells, so terminally differentiated effector memory CD45RA+ cells were excluded. Sequenced input: naive CD8+ T cells sorted from blood. These TCRs come from a man aged 30-40 years in good health.

The count of this clone is one. The rearrangement joins TRBV7-9 to TRBJ2-7, with 13 bases identical to TRBD2. The J segment lost 6 bases and the V segment lost 5 bases, leaving 1 base of the junction unmatched. In germline, CDR1 is SEHNR, CDR2 FQNEAQ (reference sequence). This CDR3 has 13 amino acids. The CDR3 reads CASSRTSGSEQYF. The DNA of the CDR3 is TGTGCCAGCAGCCGGACTAGCGGGAGCGAGCAGTACTTC.

The chain employs TRBV27 and TRBJ2-7, with D perhaps matching TRBD1 (5 bases). V was shortened by 6 bases and J by 4 bases, with 13 bases between the two germline ends. From germline, CDR1 is MNHEY and CDR2 SMNVEV (reference sequence). The CDR3 contains 13 residues. The CDR3 nucleotides are TGTGCCAGCAGGGGCAGGGTTGGTTACGAGCAGTACTTC. Amino acid sequence: CASRGRVGYEQYF.

The V gene is TRBV4-2, the J gene TRBJ2-7, with 14 positions matching TRBD2. V was clipped by 1 base and J by 3 bases; unmatched bases: 11. Per germline, CDR1 LGHNA and CDR2 YNFKEQ. This CDR3 spans 19 amino acids. CDR3 region: CASSQVPGLAGAGLYEQYF. The CDR3 DNA follows: TGTGCCAGCAGCCAAGTCCCGGGACTAGCGGGAGCAGGCCTCTACGAGCAGTACTTC.

This sequence joins TRBV4-1 and TRBJ1-3; D gene ambiguous. The CDR3 is 16 amino acids. Deletions cut 0 bases from V and 8 bases from J, with 17 bases between. Germline CDR1 is MGHRA and CDR2 is YSYEKL. CDR3 residues: CASSQDLRTAVHTIYF. The DNA of the CDR3 is TGCGCCAGCAGCCAAGATCTGAGGACGGCCGTCCACACCATATATTTT.

The CDR3 loop reads CASSSPTPEQFF. CDR3 DNA: TGTGCCAGCAGCTCCCCTACACCCGAGCAGTTCTTC. The chain carries TRBV7-9 and TRBJ2-1; no definite D call. CDR1 and CDR2 from the germline V gene are SEHNR and FQNEAQ (reference sequence). V was clipped by 4 bases and J by 10 bases, with 11 bases between them. The CDR3 sequence is 12 residues long.

V gene TRBV5-4 combines with J gene TRBJ2-7; TRBD1 agrees at 8 bases. Germline trimming cut 0 bases from V and 4 bases from J; bases unmatched to any gene: 6. Germline CDR1 SGHNT, CDR2 YYREEE (reference sequence). The CDR3 covers 15 residues. The CDR3 nucleotides read TGTGCCAGCAGCTTGGCTGGACAGGGAGTGTACGAGCAGTACTTC. Its protein is CASSLAGQGVYEQYF.

This clone was recorded a few times. The rearrangement uses TRBV7-9 and TRBJ2-2; TRBD1 might be the D (6 bases). Per the germline V gene, CDR1 is SEHNR and CDR2 is FQNEAQ (reference sequence). Deletions cut 5 bases from V and 0 bases from J, with 13 bases between. The CDR3 is made up of 16 amino acids. The CDR3 sequence: CASSPLDSPNTGELFF. For the CDR3, the DNA is TGTGCCAGCAGCCCCCTGGACAGCCCGAACACCGGGGAGCTGTTTTTT.

This clone was seen a single time. The V call is TRBV29-1, the J call TRBJ2-7, with TRBD2 matching over 10 bases. J gave up 0 bases and V 4 bases, and 3 bases lay outside the gene matches. Germline CDR1 and CDR2: SQVTM and ANQGSEA. The CDR3 spans 14 residues. CDR3 loop: CSVAGLADSYEQYF. The CDR3 DNA reads TGCAGCGTTGCAGGACTAGCGGACTCCTACGAGCAGTACTTC.

The J gene is TRBJ2-3, the V gene TRBV7-9; 8 bases are a match to TRBD2. The ends lost 5 bases at V and 2 bases at J; junction bases unmatched: 6. The CDR3 totals 15 residues. Germline CDR1 SEHNR, CDR2 FQNEAQ (reference sequence). For the CDR3, the DNA is TGTGCCAGCAGCCCTACTAGCGGCCACACAGATACGCAGTATTTT. Its protein is CASSPTSGHTDTQYF.

J is TRBJ1-2 and V is TRBV5-6, with 9 positions matching TRBD1. The CDR3 covers 14 residues. Germline CDR1 reads SGHDT; CDR2 reads YYEEEE. The trim removed 1 base at V and 7 bases at J, leaving 5 bases unmatched. The CDR3 region has the DNA TGTGCCAGCAGCTTGTACTGGGACAGGGTTGGCTACACCTTC. The encoded protein is CASSLYWDRVGYTF.

This chain uses TRBV7-9 with TRBJ2-3; TRBD2 aligns across 14 bases. Germline-derived CDR1 and CDR2 are SEHNR and FQNEAQ (reference sequence). V shed 4 bases and J 2 bases; nucleotides not matched to a gene: 5. The CDR3 is made up of 17 amino acids. The CDR3 loop is CASSSRTSGRNTDTQYF. The CDR3 nucleotides are TGTGCCAGCAGCTCCAGGACTAGCGGGAGGAACACAGATACGCAGTATTTT.

The genes are TRBV4-1 and TRBJ2-7; no reliable D call. Per germline, CDR1 MGHRA and CDR2 YSYEKL. This CDR3 is built from 15 residues. The germline V and J ends were trimmed by 1 base and 3 bases, with 13 bases remaining between them. CDR3 in DNA: TGCGCCAGCAGCCAAGGCGCAGCTAATAACTACGAGCAGTACTTC. It codes for CASSQGAANNYEQYF.